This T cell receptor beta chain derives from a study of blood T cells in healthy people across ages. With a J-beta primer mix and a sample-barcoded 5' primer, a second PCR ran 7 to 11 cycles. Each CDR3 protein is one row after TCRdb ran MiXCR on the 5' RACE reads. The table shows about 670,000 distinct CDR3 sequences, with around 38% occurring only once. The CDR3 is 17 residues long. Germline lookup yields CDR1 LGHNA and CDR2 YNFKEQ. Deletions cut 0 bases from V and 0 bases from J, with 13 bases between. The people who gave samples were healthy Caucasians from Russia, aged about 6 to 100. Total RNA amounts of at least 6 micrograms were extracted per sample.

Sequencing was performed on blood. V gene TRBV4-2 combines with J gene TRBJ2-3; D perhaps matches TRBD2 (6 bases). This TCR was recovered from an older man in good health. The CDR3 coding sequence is TGTGCCAGCAGCCAAGACGCGGGGATCGATAGCACAGATACGCAGTATTTT. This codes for CASSQDAGIDSTDTQYF.